A selection of T cell receptor beta chains follows, all from one sample in a study of human T cells and chemical hapten exposure. MiXCR, run by TCRdb on the 5' RACE reads, gives a single entry per CDR3 protein. Of about 80,000 distinct CDR3 sequences detected, about 15% appear once; the ten largest clones hold approximately 7%. These receptors all stem from a female donor in good health. CDR3s include the opening cysteine and the closing phenylalanine or tryptophan. Fields, in order: J gene, CDR3 length, clone size, D gene, V gene, CDR3 DNA, CDR3 protein. A D gene is named only where the DNA matches it firmly. The listing skips clone size in some rows; elsewhere it reads once, few, many or a size class.

>TRBJ1-1|13|few|TRBD1|TRBV12-3/TRBV12-4
TGTGCCAGCAGTCTAAGGGACAGGGGGCCGGCTTTCTTT
CASSLRDRGPAFF
>TRBJ1-1|14|NA|NA|TRBV3-1
TGTGCCAGCAGCCAAGTCCAGGGGAACACTGAAGCTTTCTTT
CASSQVQGNTEAFF
>TRBJ1-4|15|few|TRBD1|TRBV11-2
TGTGCCAGCAGCTTCACAGGGGGAGATAATGAAAAACTGTTTTTT
CASSFTGGDNEKLFF
>TRBJ2-1|16|few|NA|TRBV9
TGTGCCAGCAGCTCCTCCCCGGACAGCTCCTACAATGAGCAGTTCTTC
CASSSSPDSSYNEQFF
>TRBJ1-1|14|NA|NA|TRBV7-9
TGTGCCAGCAGTACCGGACAGAGGGCAATGGGGGCTTTCTTT
CASSTGQRAMGAFF
>TRBJ2-7|15|few|TRBD1|TRBV20-1
TGCAGTGCTATTATCCGGGACAGGGGGCAAGGCGAGCAGTACTTC
CSAIIRDRGQGEQYF
>TRBJ1-5|15|few|TRBD1|TRBV3-1
TGTGCCAGCAGCGCACAGGGGAATAGCAATCAGCCCCAGCATTTT
CASSAQGNSNQPQHF
>TRBJ1-6|15|many|NA|TRBV7-2
TGTGCCAGCAGCTTGGGGCGGGCAGGGAATTCACCCCTCCACTTT
CASSLGRAGNSPLHF
>TRBJ2-3|17|few|NA|TRBV9
TGTGCCAGCAGCGTAGTGCCCTCCGGGACTGGCACAGATACGCAGTATTTT
CASSVVPSGTGTDTQYF
>TRBJ2-1|15|few|NA|TRBV27
TGTGCCAGCAGCCTGGACCGGGGGCGAGTATATGAGCAGTTCTTC
CASSLDRGRVYEQFF
>TRBJ2-7|14|NA|TRBD1|TRBV6-2/TRBV6-3
TGTGCCAGCAGTATTGACAGGGGTCGCAACGAGCAGTACTTC
CASSIDRGRNEQYF
>TRBJ2-5|16|NA|TRBD1|TRBV10-3
TGTGCCATCAGTGAGTCGAGGTCTAGGGGGCAGGAGACCCAGTACTTC
CAISESRSRGQETQYF
>TRBJ2-3|13|few|NA|TRBV18
TGTGCCAGCTCCCTCAACCTTGGAGATACGCAGTATTTT
CASSLNLGDTQYF
>TRBJ2-7|16|many|TRBD1|TRBV3-1
TGTGCCAGCAGCCAAGTGTCGGACAGGGGGCTTGTCGAGCAGTACTTC
CASSQVSDRGLVEQYF
>TRBJ1-2|14|NA|TRBD1|TRBV18
TGTGCCAGCTCACTACTGGACAGGGACTATGGCTACACCTTC
CASSLLDRDYGYTF
>TRBJ2-5|14|few|NA|TRBV5-1
TGCGCCAGCAGCTTCGGGGCCCCACAAGAGACCCAGTACTTC
CASSFGAPQETQYF
>TRBJ2-6|18|few|TRBD1|TRBV15
TGTGCCACCAGCAGAGACCGGGACAGGGGGACTGGGGCCAACGTCCTGACTTTC
CATSRDRDRGTGANVLTF
>TRBJ1-1|16|NA|NA|TRBV6-5
TGTGCCAGCAGTTACGGGGGGGAGACAGTGAACACTGAAGCTTTCTTT
CASSYGGETVNTEAFF
>TRBJ2-2|14|few|NA|TRBV7-2
TGTGCCAGCAGCTTAGGTTCTGAGACCGGGGAGCTGTTTTTT
CASSLGSETGELFF
>TRBJ1-2|13|NA|NA|TRBV18
TGTGCCAGCTCACCGCTCGGAAACTATGGCTACACCTTC
CASSPLGNYGYTF
>TRBJ2-2|15|few|NA|TRBV3-1
TGTGCCAGTTCATACAGGGCGTTCAACACCGGGGAGCTGTTTTTT
CASSYRAFNTGELFF
>TRBJ2-2|13|few|NA|TRBV5-6
TGTGCCAGCAGCTTGGCGGCTACCGGGGAGCTGTTTTTT
CASSLAATGELFF
>TRBJ1-2|13|NA|NA|TRBV15
TGTGCCACCAGCAGAGATATTGACCGGGGCTACACCTTC
CATSRDIDRGYTF
>TRBJ1-2|13|few|NA|TRBV12-3/TRBV12-4
TGTGCCAGCAGTTCCATAAGGGGGGGAAGCTACACCTTC
CASSSIRGGSYTF
>TRBJ1-6|16|few|NA|TRBV28
TGTGCCAGCAGTCCCGGGGTAGAGGGGAGAGGTTCACCCCTCCACTTT
CASSPGVEGRGSPLHF
>TRBJ2-3|13|few|TRBD2|TRBV29-1
TGCAGCGTTGGACTAGCGGGGACAGATACGCAGTATTTT
CSVGLAGTDTQYF
>TRBJ2-1|16|few|TRBD2|TRBV15
TGTGCCACCAGCAGAGATTTAACTAGCGGGAGCAATGAGCAGTTCTTC
CATSRDLTSGSNEQFF
>TRBJ1-4|15|few|NA|TRBV5-4
TGTGCCAGCAGTTCTGGACAGACCAATAATGAAAAACTGTTTTTT
CASSSGQTNNEKLFF
>TRBJ2-5|14|many|NA|TRBV7-6
TGTGCCAGCAGCTTTGTACAGGGAGGAGAGACCCAGTACTTC
CASSFVQGGETQYF
>TRBJ2-1|16|NA|TRBD2|TRBV12-3/TRBV12-4
TGTGCCAGCAGTCCCCTCGGACTAGCGGGCCCCCTGGGGCAGTTCTTC
CASSPLGLAGPLGQFF
>TRBJ2-5|14|many|NA|TRBV12-3/TRBV12-4
TGTGCCAGCAGGCAGGGTCCCCAACAAGAGACCCAGTACTTC
CASRQGPQQETQYF
>TRBJ1-5|15|NA|NA|TRBV2
TGTGCCAGCAGTGAATTAGTTATGGGCAATCAGCCCCAGCATTTT
CASSELVMGNQPQHF
>TRBJ2-5|14|once|TRBD2|TRBV5-6
TGTGCCAGCAGCTCAAAGACTAGCGGGGAGACCCAGTACTTC
CASSSKTSGETQYF
>TRBJ1-2|13|NA|NA|TRBV27
TGTGCCAGCAGTTTATATTTGGGGGAGTTATCCACCTTC
CASSLYLGELSTF
>TRBJ1-1|15|NA|NA|TRBV3-1
TGTGCCAGCAGCCCAAGCTACGGGGAGGGCACTGAAGCTTTCTTT
CASSPSYGEGTEAFF
>TRBJ2-4|16|few|NA|TRBV28
TGTGCCAGCAGTGCCCTAGAGGATGCGGCCAAAAACATTCAGTACTTC
CASSALEDAAKNIQYF
>TRBJ2-7|13|NA|TRBD1|TRBV6-5
TGTGCCAGCAGTCAGGGGGAAAGGTACGAGCAGTACTTC
CASSQGERYEQYF
>TRBJ1-1|16|few|NA|TRBV5-1
TGCGCCAGCAGCTTGACGATTACGCAGGGGTTGAATGAAGCTTTCTTT
CASSLTITQGLNEAFF
>TRBJ2-7|12|NA|NA|TRBV5-1
TGCGCCAGCAGCTTGGGGAAATACGAGCAGTACTTC
CASSLGKYEQYF
>TRBJ2-1|18|NA|TRBD2|TRBV12-3/TRBV12-4
TGTGCCAGCAGTCCTTCCGCCGGGACTAGCGGGGCTAACAATGAGCAGTTCTTC
CASSPSAGTSGANNEQFF
>TRBJ2-3|15|NA|TRBD1|TRBV19
TGTGCCAGTAGTAGGGGGACAGGGGCGGCAGATACGCAGTATTTT
CASSRGTGAADTQYF
>TRBJ1-5|19|NA|TRBD1|TRBV6-6
TGTGCCAGCAGTTACTCAGGCAGGGGGTCTACTGGGGGCAATCAGCCCCAGCATTTT
CASSYSGRGSTGGNQPQHF
>TRBJ2-7|16|NA|TRBD1|TRBV7-8
TGTGCCAGCAGCTTACCCTTGTCACAGGGGGCAGACGAGCAGTACTTC
CASSLPLSQGADEQYF
>TRBJ2-2|15|few|NA|TRBV5-5
TGTGCCAGCAGCTCAAGACAGGCGGGGACCGGGGAGCTGTTTTTT
CASSSRQAGTGELFF
>TRBJ1-1|14|few|NA|TRBV5-5
NA
CATQFSGPGTEAFF
>TRBJ2-1|16|few|TRBD2|TRBV10-3
TGTGCCATCAGTGGAGCGACTAGCGGGAGCTACAATGAGCAGTTCTTC
CAISGATSGSYNEQFF
>TRBJ1-4|14|few|NA|TRBV20-1
TGCAGTGCTTTGCCCCCGGGAAACCTCGGGAAACTGTTTTTT
CSALPPGNLGKLFF
>TRBJ2-3|14|NA|NA|TRBV10-1
TGCGCCAGCAGTGAGGGGGGGCCTTGGGATACGCAGTATTTT
CASSEGGPWDTQYF
>TRBJ2-7|11|NA|TRBD2|TRBV10-2
TGCGCCAGCAGCCGGGGGGGCGAGCAGTACTTC
CASSRGGEQYF
>TRBJ1-2|16|NA|NA|TRBV5-1
TGCGCCAGCAGCCAGTATGGGACCGGGGGGAGCTATGGCTACACCTTC
CASSQYGTGGSYGYTF
>TRBJ2-1|14|few|NA|TRBV6-6
TGTGCCAGCAGTTACTATGAGGGTGTTAATGAGCAGTTCTTC
CASSYYEGVNEQFF
>TRBJ2-1|15|NA|NA|TRBV5-1
TGCGCCAGCAGCACCGGGCCCGGCTCCTACAATGAGCAGTTCTTC
CASSTGPGSYNEQFF
>TRBJ1-2|16|NA|NA|TRBV12-3/TRBV12-4
TGTGCCAGCAGTCCCCACTTTCGACAGCCTCGCTATGGCTACACCTTC
CASSPHFRQPRYGYTF
>TRBJ2-3|16|few|NA|TRBV12-3/TRBV12-4
TGTGCCAGCACCAGGTTCGGGGAGCTGGGTGCAGATACGCAGTATTTT
CASTRFGELGADTQYF
>TRBJ1-2|14|few|NA|TRBV6-5
TGTGCCAGCAGTGAGGGCGCCAGCTACTATGGCTACACCTTC
CASSEGASYYGYTF
>TRBJ2-4|16|few|NA|TRBV9
TGTGCCAGCAGCGTAGGTGGTTGGGTCCGTGAGAACATTCAGTACTTC
CASSVGGWVRENIQYF
>TRBJ2-2|15|NA|TRBD2|TRBV29-1
TGCAGCGTTGGTGCAGCGGGAGGGAACACCGGGGAGCTGTTTTTT
CSVGAAGGNTGELFF
>TRBJ1-1|10|NA|NA|TRBV20-1
TGCAGTGCTAGATTCAGGGCCGCTTTCTTT
CSARFRAAFF
>TRBJ1-2|17|NA|NA|TRBV11-2
TGTGCCAGCAGCTTATCCTCTCAGTCAACCTTTAACTATGGCTACACCTTC
CASSLSSQSTFNYGYTF
>TRBJ2-1|16|NA|TRBD2|TRBV4-1
TGCGCCAGCAGCCAAGATCGGGGACTAGCTGTAAATGAGCAGTTCTTC
CASSQDRGLAVNEQFF